Listed below are T cell receptor beta chains from one sample, sequenced in a study of shared clonotypes between healthy human individuals. The table came from immunoSEQ multiplex PCR; TCRdb's copy has only in-frame clones and leaves some out. In the table there are over 800,000 clones, 92% of which are singletons. Sequenced sample: naive CD8+ T cells sorted from blood. The receptors were gathered from a young man in good health. The CDR3 runs from the conserved cysteine through the conserved F or W. The order of the fields is J gene, V gene, D gene, clone size, CDR3 protein, CDR3 DNA. The D gene is left open where the match is weak. Part of the rows lack a size; the others show once, few, many or a class for expanded clones.

TRBJ2-2	TRBV18	-	-	CASSPPPGVDTGELFF	TGTGCCAGCTCACCACCACCGGGAGTGGACACCGGGGAGCTGTTTTTT
TRBJ2-7	TRBV2	-	once	CASSAIGVRDYEQYF	TGTGCCAGCAGTGCCATCGGAGTGAGGGACTACGAGCAGTACTTC
TRBJ2-3	TRBV6-5	TRBD2	-	CASSLAGVGTDTQYF	TGTGCCAGCTCCTTAGCGGGAGTGGGCACAGATACGCAGTATTTT
TRBJ2-5	TRBV4-1	TRBD2	-	CASSQGPAGARETQYF	TGCGCCAGCAGCCAAGGGCCAGCGGGAGCTCGAGAGACCCAGTACTTC
TRBJ2-7	TRBV5-1	-	-	CASRETGSPLLYEQYF	TGCGCCAGCAGAGAAACAGGGAGTCCTCTTCTCTACGAGCAGTACTTC
TRBJ2-1	TRBV6-5	TRBD1	-	CASSWGQGAYNEQFF	TGTGCCAGCAGTTGGGGACAGGGGGCCTACAATGAGCAGTTCTTC
TRBJ2-3	TRBV28	-	once	CASSFPERYGTDTQYF	TGTGCCAGCAGTTTTCCTGAGCGCTATGGCACAGATACGCAGTATTTT
TRBJ2-5	TRBV7-7	TRBD2	-	CASSLQAGYETQYF	TGTGCTAGCAGCTTACAAGCGGGATACGAGACCCAGTACTTC
TRBJ2-5	TRBV6-5	TRBD2	-	CASSPSGMEQETQYF	TGTGCCAGCAGTCCTAGCGGGATGGAACAAGAGACCCAGTACTTC
TRBJ2-7	TRBV29-1	-	-	CSVLVGSYEQYF	TGCAGCGTTCTCGTCGGTTCCTACGAGCAGTACTTC
TRBJ2-2	TRBV5-6	-	-	CASSLIWEGTGELFF	TGTGCCAGCAGCTTGATCTGGGAAGGTACCGGGGAGCTGTTTTTT
TRBJ2-6	TRBV14	TRBD2	-	CASSQEAGSGANVLTF	TGTGCCAGCAGCCAAGAAGCGGGATCTGGGGCCAACGTCCTGACTTTC
TRBJ2-1	TRBV11-2	-	few	CASSFRSYNEQFF	TGTGCCAGCAGCTTCCGCTCCTACAATGAGCAGTTCTTC
TRBJ1-4	TRBV14	-	-	CASSQEAAGLNEKLFF	TGTGCCAGCAGCCAAGAGGCGGCAGGGCTTAATGAAAAACTGTTTTTT
TRBJ2-1	TRBV27	TRBD1	-	CASRDRPDEQFF	TGTGCCAGCAGGGACAGGCCCGATGAGCAGTTCTTC
TRBJ2-4	TRBV2	-	-	CASSGGQKNIQYF	TGTGCCAGCTCCGGGGGACAAAAAAACATTCAGTACTTC
TRBJ2-1	TRBV4-3	-	-	CASSQVSAYNEQFF	TGCGCCAGCAGCCAAGTTTCTGCCTACAATGAGCAGTTCTTC
TRBJ1-1	TRBV28	TRBD1	-	CASSFRGDGDTEAFF	TGTGCCAGCAGTTTCAGGGGGGACGGAGACACTGAAGCTTTCTTT
TRBJ2-2	TRBV2	-	-	CASSVWPQSNTGELFF	TGTGCCAGCAGTGTGTGGCCCCAATCGAACACCGGGGAGCTGTTTTTT
TRBJ2-2	TRBV7-9	TRBD2	few	CASSLWRGREDPTGELFF	TGTGCCAGCAGCTTATGGAGAGGGCGGGAGGACCCAACCGGGGAGCTGTTTTTT
TRBJ2-1	TRBV28	TRBD2	-	CASRSTSGPPFF	TGTGCCAGCAGATCGACTAGCGGCCCCCCGTTCTTC
TRBJ2-5	TRBV15	-	-	CATTTFFGESQETQYF	TGTGCCACCACGACGTTTTTCGGGGAGAGTCAAGAGACCCAGTACTTC
TRBJ2-1	TRBV12-5	TRBD2	once	CASGLSTASGSSYNEQFF	TGTGCTAGTGGTTTGTCGACGGCTAGCGGGAGCTCCTACAATGAGCAGTTCTTC
TRBJ1-3	TRBV14	-	-	CASSRESGFSGNTIYF	TGTGCCAGCAGCCGCGAAAGTGGGTTCTCTGGAAACACCATATATTTT
TRBJ2-1	TRBV19	-	once	CASSMIVGNEQFF	TGTGCCAGTAGTATGATAGTCGGAAATGAGCAGTTCTTC
TRBJ2-3	TRBV4-1	-	-	CASSQAPHPSTDTQYF	TGCGCCAGCAGCCAAGCGCCCCACCCTAGCACAGATACGCAGTATTTT
TRBJ2-7	TRBV7-9	TRBD2	-	CASSLAGVAYEQYF	TGTGCCAGCAGCTTGGCGGGAGTAGCCTACGAGCAGTACTTC